This T cell receptor (beta chain) was retrieved from a study of blood T cell repertoires in COVID-19. The CDR3 length is 16 residues. Trimming removed 11 bases at V and 5 bases at J, with 27 bases between. Looked up from germline, CDR1 is WNHNN and CDR2 is SYGVQD (reference sequence). Profiled with immunoSEQ multiplex PCR; TCRdb holds only in-frame clones, not every one. In the table there are fewer than 150,000 clones, roughly four fifths of which are singletons. This TCR was sampled from a human donor in a cohort sampled during active COVID-19. This rearrangement joins TRBV10-1 to TRBJ1-2, with a weak D call TRBD1 (6 bases). Sequencing input: peripheral blood. The CDR3 loop reads CAPQCRGAAPPYGYTF. The CDR3 DNA follows: TGCGCCCCCCAATGTCGGGGGGCCGCCCCCCCTTATGGCTACACCTTC.